This passage covers 15 T cell receptor beta chains from one sample sequenced in a study of shared clonotypes between healthy human individuals. This table comes from immunoSEQ multiplex PCR, and its TCRdb copy is limited to in-frame clones, with some not included. Found here are 2 million to 3 million clones, 80% to 95% of them singletons; the top ten hold around 0.4%. Sequenced: naive CD4+ T cells from PBMCs. Indicated subset: CD45RA+ positively selected. The receptors originated from a man aged 18 to 30 in good health. Some clones in this sample may be carry-over from other donors' samples.

The J gene is TRBJ2-2, the V gene TRBV7-9; D is uncertain. The germline V gene has CDR1 SEHNR and CDR2 FQNEAQ (reference sequence). The CDR3 loop spans 15 amino acids. V dropped 5 bases and J dropped 8 bases, with 18 bases sitting between them. The chain's CDR3 is CASSPGALIVGELFF. The CDR3 coding sequence is TGTGCCAGCAGCCCAGGAGCTCTGATAGTGGGGGAGCTGTTTTTT.

The rearrangement links TRBV30 to TRBJ2-7; D is undetermined. The germline V gene has CDR1 GTSNPN and CDR2 SVGIG (reference sequence). Between the trimmed V and J ends, which lost 1 base and 2 bases, there was a span of 9 bases. There are 13 residues in the CDR3. The CDR3 region is CAWSEGWTYEQYF. The CDR3 region has the DNA TGTGCCTGGAGTGAAGGCTGGACCTACGAGCAGTACTTC.

This clone was picked up one time. The V gene is TRBV13, the J gene TRBJ2-7; 10 bases match TRBD2. With V trimmed by 5 bases and J by 6 bases, 16 bases remained unmatched. Germline assignment: CDR1 PRHDT and CDR2 FYEKMQ (reference sequence). The CDR3 is made up of 17 amino acids. This CDR3 reads CASSRITSGRAPGEQYF. CDR3 nucleotides: TGTGCCAGCAGCCGAATAACGAGCGGGAGGGCCCCAGGCGAGCAGTACTTC.

Details on this clone: Other DNA variants within this sample encode the same CDR3. The V gene is TRBV29-1, the J gene TRBJ2-7; D possibly matches TRBD1 or TRBD2 (5 bases each). Per the germline V gene, CDR1 is SQVTM and CDR2 is ANQGSEA. Trimming shortened V by 6 bases and J by 6 bases, and 15 bases separated the two germline ends. The CDR3 extends over 12 amino acids. CDR3 nucleotide sequence: TGCAGCGTCGAGAGGGGCACGGGCGAGCAGTACTTC. Amino acid sequence: CSVERGTGEQYF.

Written as DNA, the CDR3 is TGCAGTGCCCACCACGGGGGAGGCTACACCTTC. Protein product: CSAHHGGGYTF. The rearrangement joins TRBV20-1 to TRBJ1-2, with a possible D match to TRBD1 (5 bases). The CDR3 sequence is 11 residues long. Germline values: CDR1 DFQATT, CDR2 SNEGSKA (reference sequence). Trimming pared 6 bases from V and 8 bases from J, leaving 13 bases between.

The rearrangement joins TRBV29-1 to TRBJ2-1; 7 bases align to TRBD2. The trim removed 5 bases at V and 12 bases at J, leaving 13 bases unmatched. The CDR3 has 13 residues. CDR1 is SQVTM and CDR2 is ANQGSEA in the germline V gene. CDR3 nucleotide sequence: TGCAGCGTTCTACTAGGGAGGGTGAGGGGGCAGTTCTTC. Encoded protein: CSVLLGRVRGQFF.

This chain joins TRBV30 and TRBJ1-3; D is possibly TRBD1 (5 bases). The CDR3 consists of 16 residues. V lost 0 bases, J lost 2 bases, and 14 bases lay in between. CDR1 and CDR2 from the germline V gene are GTSNPN and SVGIG (reference sequence). CDR3 region: CAWSVSGLGAGNTIYF. DNA for the CDR3: TGTGCCTGGAGTGTATCGGGGCTAGGGGCTGGAAACACCATATATTTT.

This clone showed up just once. The CDR3 loop reads CASSVDSGSSYNEQFF. The CDR3, as DNA: TGTGCCAGCAGCGTAGATTCCGGGAGCTCCTACAATGAGCAGTTCTTC. The chain carries TRBV9 and TRBJ2-1, with D perhaps TRBD2 (6 bases). The CDR3 runs 16 residues. V was shortened by 0 bases and J by 0 bases, with 10 bases between the two germline ends. Germline CDR1 is SGDLS and CDR2 is YYNGEE.

The chain recombines TRBV5-4 with TRBJ2-1; possible D gene TRBD2, 7 bases. The CDR3 extends over 15 amino acids. The V gene lost 4 bases and the J gene lost 7 bases, with 18 bases spanning the gap. Germline V gene sequence: CDR1 SGHNT, CDR2 YYREEE (reference sequence). DNA for the CDR3: TGTGCCAGCAGCCGCGGGGGCGGGAGTGGGAATGAGCAGTTCTTC. This gives the protein CASSRGGGSGNEQFF. Variable domain in full (rest from reference TRBV5-4 and TRBJ2-1): ETGVTQSPTHLIKTRGQQVTLRCSSQSGHNTVSWYQQALGQGPQFIFQYYREEENGRGNFPPRFSGLQFPNYSSELNVNALELDDSALYLCASSRGGGSGNEQFFGPGTRLTVL.

The V call is TRBV18, the J call TRBJ2-1; 7 bases are a match to TRBD1. Looked up from germline, CDR1 is KGHSH and CDR2 is LQKENI. The V gene end was trimmed by 6 bases and the J gene end by 8 bases; junction bases not matched to a gene: 10. The CDR3 sequence is 14 residues long. CDR3 region: CASSPGQIIYEQFF. The CDR3, as DNA: TGTGCCAGCTCCCCGGGACAGATAATCTATGAGCAGTTCTTC.

V and J are TRBV7-2 and TRBJ2-7, with 9 bases aligning to TRBD1. The CDR3 has 16 amino acids. After removal of 2 bases from V and 2 bases from J, the junction contained 7 bases not matched to a gene. The germline CDR1 and CDR2 sequences are SGHTA and FQGNSA. The CDR3 loop is CASSLRWTGATYEQYF. CDR3 nucleotides: TGTGCCAGCAGCTTACGCTGGACAGGGGCGACCTACGAGCAGTACTTC.

The rearrangement uses TRBV13 and TRBJ1-5; D not certain. V lost 6 bases and J 0 bases, leaving 3 bases between the germline ends. Germline V gene sequence: CDR1 PRHDT, CDR2 FYEKMQ (reference sequence). The CDR3 consists of 12 residues. The CDR3 DNA follows: TGTGCCAGCAGTTTTAGCAATCAGCCCCAGCATTTT. Translated: CASSFSNQPQHF.

The chain recombines TRBV30 with TRBJ1-4; 7 bases agree with TRBD1. Trimming removed 1 base from V and 8 bases from J; junction bases left unmatched: 7. CDR3 length: 14 amino acids. Germline V gives CDR1 GTSNPN, CDR2 SVGIG (reference sequence). CDR3 protein: CAWSGQGVGEKLFF. DNA for the CDR3: TGTGCCTGGAGTGGACAGGGAGTAGGAGAAAAACTGTTTTTT.

The chain links TRBV5-4 to TRBJ2-7, with 11 bases aligning to TRBD2. The CDR3 contains 14 residues. V was clipped by 1 base and J by 4 bases; unmatched bases: 1. Germline assignment: CDR1 SGHNT and CDR2 YYREEE (reference sequence). The CDR3 loop reads CASSLTSGSYEQYF. CDR3 sequence (DNA): TGTGCCAGCAGCTTGACTAGCGGGAGTTACGAGCAGTACTTC.

The V call is TRBV30, the J call TRBJ1-1, with a possible D match to TRBD1 (6 bases). Germline V gene lookup returns CDR1 GTSNPN and CDR2 SVGIG (reference sequence). V lost 5 bases and J lost 0, with 16 bases in between. CDR3 length equals 15 residues. CDR3 residues: CAWCRAGAMNTEAFF. Written as DNA, the CDR3 is TGTGCCTGGTGCCGAGCGGGGGCTATGAACACTGAAGCTTTCTTT.